This T cell receptor (beta chain) was captured by sequencing in a study of blood T cell repertoires in COVID-19. Background on the study: Samples came from the United States, Italy and Spain, spanning acute and convalescent COVID-19.

The CDR3 is 16 residues long. The ends were cut back, 0 bases at V and 3 bases at J, with 15 bases in the middle. Seattle patients were enrolled while actively infected and followed longitudinally. How the authors handled the data: Reference gene primer amplification gave estimated nucleated cell counts. Measured with immunoSEQ multiplex PCR; TCRdb has only the in-frame clones, and not every one. V and J calls and clone size are copied from that table; D and trimming were computed from the DNA. Of fewer than 300,000 clones in the sample, just over 85% were seen once. The V and J genes are TRBV6-7 and TRBJ2-7; weak D call: TRBD1 (5 bases). TRBV6-7 is assigned to the ORF class and has an uncertain function. Sequenced input: peripheral blood. The sequence was collected from a man in his fifties with COVID-19, enrolled during active disease. CDR3 nucleotides: TGTGCCAGCAGTTACTCTAGGGGCCCCACATACTACGAGCAGTACTTC. Translated: CASSYSRGPTYYEQYF.